A selection of T cell receptor beta chains follows, all from one sample in a study of T cells in Graves' hyperthyroidism and ophthalmopathy. TCRdb ran MiXCR on the multiplex PCR reads and lists one entry per CDR3 protein. The sample yields about 290,000 distinct CDR3 sequences, 12% to 15% seen once. The source material was blood. The receptors were gathered from a woman aged 45-59 years with Graves' hyperthyroidism that later progressed to Graves' ophthalmopathy. Both conserved end residues are part of each CDR3. Each record gives: V gene, J gene, clone size, D gene, CDR3 protein, CDR3 DNA. The D gene is left open where the match is weak. A row's size may be missing; if present it is once, few, many or a size class.

V gene: TRBV28; J gene: TRBJ1-5; clone size: many; D gene: NA; CDR3 protein: CASSLKYSNQPQHF; CDR3 DNA: TGTGCCAGCAGTTTGAAGTATAGCAATCAGCCCCAGCATTTT
V gene: TRBV20-1; J gene: TRBJ2-1; clone size: many; D gene: TRBD2; CDR3 protein: CSARLAGAYNEQFF; CDR3 DNA: TGCAGTGCTCGACTAGCGGGAGCTTACAATGAGCAGTTCTTC
V gene: TRBV24-1; J gene: TRBJ2-2; clone size: NA; D gene: NA; CDR3 protein: CATSRTGNTGELFF; CDR3 DNA: TGTGCCACCAGTCGAACGGGGAACACCGGGGAGCTGTTTTTT
V gene: TRBV29-1; J gene: TRBJ1-4; clone size: many; D gene: NA; CDR3 protein: CSVEDVGGTNEKLFF; CDR3 DNA: TGCAGCGTTGAAGATGTCGGGGGAACTAATGAAAAACTGTTTTTT
V gene: TRBV5-1; J gene: TRBJ2-1; clone size: many; D gene: NA; CDR3 protein: CASSWLAASSSNEQFF; CDR3 DNA: TGCGCCAGCAGCTGGCTAGCAGCCTCTTCCAGCAATGAGCAGTTCTTC
V gene: TRBV5-1; J gene: TRBJ2-5; clone size: many; D gene: TRBD2; CDR3 protein: CASSSGLAEETQYF; CDR3 DNA: TGCGCCAGCAGCTCGGGACTAGCAGAGGAGACCCAGTACTTC
V gene: TRBV12-3/TRBV12-4; J gene: TRBJ1-5; clone size: many; D gene: NA; CDR3 protein: CASRFGLGNQPQHF; CDR3 DNA: TGTGCCAGCAGGTTCGGGTTGGGCAATCAGCCCCAGCATTTT
V gene: TRBV5-4; J gene: TRBJ2-3; clone size: NA; D gene: NA; CDR3 protein: CASSLAIASEPDTQYF; CDR3 DNA: TGTGCCAGCAGCTTGGCCATAGCGTCTGAGCCAGATACGCAGTATTTT
V gene: TRBV28; J gene: TRBJ2-7; clone size: many; D gene: TRBD1; CDR3 protein: CASSLVPTGNEQYF; CDR3 DNA: TGTGCCAGCAGTTTAGTCCCGACAGGGAACGAGCAGTACTTC
V gene: TRBV3-1; J gene: TRBJ2-1; clone size: NA; D gene: TRBD2; CDR3 protein: CASSHRTSGDEQFF; CDR3 DNA: TGTGCCAGCAGCCATCGGACTAGCGGGGATGAGCAGTTCTTC
V gene: TRBV28; J gene: TRBJ2-7; clone size: NA; D gene: NA; CDR3 protein: CASSIHQTIYEQYF; CDR3 DNA: TGTGCCAGCAGTATTCATCAGACTATCTACGAGCAGTACTTC
V gene: TRBV7-9; J gene: TRBJ2-5; clone size: NA; D gene: TRBD1; CDR3 protein: CASTGFWDREGLGETQYF; CDR3 DNA: TGTGCCAGCACCGGCTTTTGGGACAGGGAAGGATTAGGGGAGACCCAGTACTTC
V gene: TRBV11-2; J gene: TRBJ2-3; clone size: many; D gene: TRBD2; CDR3 protein: CASPSGLTDTQYF; CDR3 DNA: TGTGCCAGCCCTAGCGGCCTCACAGATACGCAGTATTTT
V gene: TRBV30; J gene: TRBJ2-2; clone size: NA; D gene: NA; CDR3 protein: CAWGTGIYPGELFF; CDR3 DNA: TGTGCCTGGGGAACGGGGATTTACCCCGGGGAGCTGTTTTTT
V gene: TRBV2; J gene: TRBJ2-5; clone size: many; D gene: NA; CDR3 protein: CATQGPTQETQYF; CDR3 DNA: TGTGCCACACAGGGTCCCACCCAAGAGACCCAGTACTTC
V gene: TRBV7-3; J gene: TRBJ2-3; clone size: NA; D gene: NA; CDR3 protein: CASSQGRAGSTDTQYF; CDR3 DNA: TGTGCCAGCAGCCAAGGTAGGGCGGGGAGCACAGATACGCAGTATTTT